The 16 T cell receptor beta chains listed next were all sequenced from one sample in a study of shared clonotypes between healthy human individuals. TCRdb's table, derived via immunoSEQ multiplex PCR, lists solely in-frame clones and lacks some. The table records a few hundred thousand clones, 50% to 75% of them present only once. Material for sequencing was memory CD4+ T cells sorted from blood. As for subset: CD45RA-negative fraction. These receptors were obtained from a man aged 30-40 years in good health.

The rearrangement uses TRBV6-6 and TRBJ1-1; no reliable D call. The germline CDR1 and CDR2 sequences are MNHNY and SVGAGI (reference sequence). This CDR3 region has 11 residues. V was shortened by 6 bases and J by 7 bases, with 9 bases between the two germline ends. CDR3 bases: TGTGCCAGCAGGCGGACCGATGAAGCTTTCTTT. Translated: CASRRTDEAFF.

The chain uses TRBV14 and TRBJ2-3; D is perhaps TRBD2 (6 bases). Germline V gene lookup returns CDR1 SGHDN and CDR2 FVKESK. Trimming removed 1 base from V and 4 bases from J, with 15 bases in between. The CDR3 consists of 16 residues. Here the CDR3 DNA reads TGTGCCAGCAGCCAAGTTTTGGGAGGCCCCCCAGATACGCAGTATTTT. Encoded protein: CASSQVLGGPPDTQYF.

The CDR3 protein is CASSLATGANVLTF. The CDR3 region has the DNA TGTGCCAGCAGCTTAGCGACTGGGGCCAACGTCCTGACTTTC. The chain combines TRBV7-2 with TRBJ2-6; D unresolved. Germline-derived CDR1 and CDR2 are SGHTA and FQGNSA. This CDR3 region has 14 residues. The V end lost 0 bases, the J end lost 2 bases, and 2 bases lay between the germline ends.

This clone was seen a few times. The V gene is TRBV27, the J gene TRBJ1-1, with D unclear. The CDR3 covers 16 residues. CDR1 MNHEY and CDR2 SMNVEV come from the germline V gene (reference sequence). V shed 7 bases and J shed 2 bases, with 20 bases lying between them. The CDR3 region has the DNA TGTGCCAGCACTTCCTCCTCTAGAGGGTTTAACACTGAAGCTTTCTTT. This codes for CASTSSSRGFNTEAFF.

J is TRBJ2-7 and V is TRBV5-1; 8 positions match TRBD1. The CDR3 length is 14 residues. Germline CDR1 reads SGHRS; CDR2 reads YFSETQ. Trimming took 3 bases from V and 2 from J; bases not matched to a gene: 4. Here the CDR3 reads CASSSQQGAYEQYF. CDR3 nucleotide sequence: TGCGCCAGCAGCTCCCAACAGGGGGCCTACGAGCAGTACTTC.

A single count supports this clone. This chain uses TRBV28 with TRBJ2-1; possible D gene TRBD2, 7 bases. The CDR3 contains 16 residues. Germline values: CDR1 MDHEN, CDR2 SYDVKM. V lost 5 bases to trimming and J lost 4 bases, with 18 bases between them. CDR3 in DNA: TGTGCCAGCAGTCCCCCTCGGGGGGCGCGATACAATGAGCAGTTCTTC. This sequence encodes CASSPPRGARYNEQFF.

This clone was recorded a few times. J is TRBJ2-1 and V is TRBV7-9; 9 positions match TRBD1. The CDR3 totals 16 residues. Germline trimming cut 5 bases from V and 2 bases from J; bases unmatched to any gene: 7. Germline values: CDR1 SEHNR, CDR2 FQNEAQ (reference sequence). CDR3 DNA sequence: TGTGCCAGCAGCAAAGCCGGGACAGGGCCCTACAATGAGCAGTTCTTC. This translates into CASSKAGTGPYNEQFF.

The chain links TRBV27 to TRBJ2-3; TRBD2 aligns across 9 bases. The CDR3 spans 16 residues. Losses at the gene ends were 9 bases for V and 0 bases for J; bases not matched to a gene: 10. Germline V lookup: CDR1 MNHEY, CDR2 SMNVEV (reference sequence). In nucleotides, the CDR3 is TGTGCCAGTATGGCGGGAGGGCCATTAAGCACAGATACGCAGTATTTT. Translating it yields CASMAGGPLSTDTQYF.

The chain has TRBV2 and TRBJ2-5; possible D gene TRBD2, 5 bases. Germline V lookup: CDR1 SNHLY, CDR2 FYNNEI. This CDR3 is built from 11 residues. V was cut by 6 bases and J by 5 bases, with 7 bases left in between. CDR3 sequence (DNA): TGTGCCAGCAGGGACTTTGAGACCCAGTACTTC. Translation gives CASRDFETQYF.

This clone was seen a single time. The genes are TRBV2 and TRBJ1-3; no definite D call. Trimming took off 7 bases at V and 0 bases at J, with 10 bases between the two ends. This CDR3 is built from 14 residues. The germline CDR1 and CDR2 sequences are SNHLY and FYNNEI. CDR3 residues: CASKQANSGNTIYF. Written as DNA, the CDR3 is TGTGCCAGCAAGCAGGCCAACTCTGGAAACACCATATATTTT.

This clone has more than one count but fewer than ten. The chain recombines TRBV19 with TRBJ1-2; TRBD1 matches at 7 bases. Germline V lookup: CDR1 LNHDA, CDR2 SQIVND (reference sequence). V was pared by 6 bases and J by 2 bases, with 9 bases of the junction left unmatched. CDR3 length: 15 amino acids. In DNA form, the CDR3 reads TGTGCCAGTAGCCCGACAGGGCCGGGGAACTATGGCTACACCTTC. Its translation is CASSPTGPGNYGYTF. Variable domain in full (rest from reference TRBV19 and TRBJ1-2): DGGITQSPKYLFRKEGQNVTLSCEQNLNHDAMYWYRQDPGQGLRLIYYSQIVNDFQKGDIAEGYSVSREKKESFPLTVTSAQKNPTAFYLCASSPTGPGNYGYTFGSGTRLTVV.

The chain joins TRBV18 to TRBJ1-4, with 9 bases fitting TRBD1. The junction had 6 bases not matched to a gene; V was cut back by 4 bases and J by 6 bases. The CDR3 sequence is 15 residues long. Per germline, CDR1 KGHSH and CDR2 LQKENI. The CDR3, as DNA: TGTGCCAGCTCACGAGACCGGGACAGGGATGAAAAACTGTTTTTT. Protein sequence: CASSRDRDRDEKLFF.

The chain is built from TRBV28 and TRBJ1-2; tentatively, D is TRBD1 (6 bases). Germline V gene data show CDR1 as MDHEN and CDR2 as SYDVKM. V was cut by 6 bases and J by 1 base, with 12 bases left in between. This CDR3 region has 14 residues. Written as DNA, the CDR3 is TGTGCCAGCAGGGGGGCAGGGAGTAACTATGGCTACACCTTC. Amino acids: CASRGAGSNYGYTF.

The chain combines TRBV2 with TRBJ2-2, with TRBD1 as a possible D gene (5 bases). Germline CDR1 reads SNHLY; CDR2 reads FYNNEI. The ends were cut back, 6 bases at V and 2 bases at J, with 13 bases in the middle. The CDR3 extends over 15 amino acids. The CDR3 loop is CASRTETVNTGELFF. Here the CDR3 DNA reads TGTGCCAGCAGGACTGAGACAGTTAACACCGGGGAGCTGTTTTTT. The variable domain in full, with the rest retrieved from reference TRBV2 and TRBJ2-2, is EPEVTQTPSHQVTQMGQEVILRCVPISNHLYFYWYRQILGQKVEFLVSFYNNEISEKSEIFDDQFSVERPDGSNFTLKIRSTKLEDSAMYFCASRTETVNTGELFFGEGSRLTVL.

Worth noting for this clone: Other DNA sequences from this sample encode an identical CDR3 as well. The rearrangement uses TRBV5-1 and TRBJ2-7; 14 nucleotides line up with TRBD2. Germline CDR1 SGHRS, CDR2 YFSETQ. Trimming at V came to 4 bases and at J to 6 bases, leaving 6 bases not matched to a gene. The CDR3 is 15 residues long. The CDR3 spells CASSAGLAGVSEQYF. The CDR3 region has the DNA TGCGCCAGCAGCGCGGGACTAGCGGGAGTATCCGAGCAGTACTTC.

The chain couples TRBV27 to TRBJ2-7; D remains unclear. Germline CDR1 MNHEY, CDR2 SMNVEV (reference sequence). The V gene lost 2 bases and the J gene lost 0 bases, with 11 bases spanning the gap. The CDR3 is 15 residues long. The CDR3 is CASSLGAHPSYEQYF. CDR3 DNA sequence: TGTGCCAGCAGTTTAGGAGCGCATCCCTCCTACGAGCAGTACTTC.